What follows is one T cell receptor (beta chain) and its context. Its antigen is unknown. Per-nucleotide qualities are absent, and no much larger clonotype sits a single base away. Each donor gave one peripheral blood draw, averaging approximately 0.12 L, which was collected into heparinised tubes. Using a panel that included CD45RO, CCR7, CD25, CD127, CD95 and CD27, naive, central memory, regulatory and stem cell-like memory CD4+ T cells were sorted on a BD FACSAria II. A purity above 95% was achieved for all sorted populations. PBMCs were isolated right away by Lymphoprep density gradient centrifugation and were stained directly, without culture. So that batch effects would be minimized, each experiment stained and sorted samples in pairs, pairing one healthy donor with one patient. The entire isolated RNA was reverse transcribed using the High Capacity cDNA Reverse Transcription Kit, and thus expressed TCRB transcripts were sequenced. Naive, central memory and regulatory T cell samples underwent deep immunoSEQ sequencing, averaging roughly 3.5 million total reads per sample. Sorted cells were lysed in RLT buffer, and RNA was extracted using DNase-treated RNeasy Micro or Mini kits according to cell number. To prevent cross-contamination, each cell subset was processed individually, whereas patient and healthy donor samples were processed jointly. The immunoSEQ multiplex PCR was used to amplify TCRB sequences from cDNA, generating 87-bp fragments that spanned the CDR3 region. The amplicons were sequenced using the Illumina HiSeq platform. In the source study's methods: PCR bias was corrected computationally using synthetic template baselines, and reads within Hamming distance 2 were collapsed, with unmergeable singletons discarded. Reads were aligned against IMGT so that V, D and J genes, CDR3 length and insertions or deletions at six rearrangement sites could be assigned. Within each subset, clonotype counts were normalized to sorted cell number, after which true diversity and Gini coefficients were computed with the tcR R package. The overlap coefficient, calculated on TCRB nucleotide sequences, was used to quantify repertoire sharing. As a proxy for the pre-selection repertoire, out-of-frame TCRB sequences from naive cells were analyzed. As stored in TCRdb, this immuneACCESS dataset retains in-frame rearrangements with V and J assigned. A fraction of the clones does not appear; measured against another copy, unresolved V genes explain less than half of the discrepancy, and the remainder lacks a known reason. V, J and clone size are taken as reported in that table, and D and trimming were inferred from the DNA itself. The sample profile shows roughly 500,000 clones; about 30% of them were found once. About 0.065% of the sample is held by the ten biggest clonotypes.

The entry originates in a study of beta chain features in type 1 diabetes (dated by TCRdb to 2016 to 2019). General notes on the study: Patients and healthy donors did not differ in mean age, gender distribution, total cell number or subset yield. A total of roughly 100 million sorted cells were examined across all samples, and the number of cells per subset was strongly correlated with RNA yield. In the study, TCRB repertoires of sorted circulating CD4+ T cell subsets from recently diagnosed type 1 diabetes patients were compared with those of matched healthy donors. Naive and central memory subsets were obtained from all 28 donors, but regulatory and stem cell-like memory subsets were isolated from only 8 patients and roughly 8 healthy donors.

On the study overall, not on this receptor specifically: Naive, central memory and regulatory TCRB repertoires appeared more similar among patients than among healthy donors. Shorter templates might be favored by PCR, yet because patient and control samples were amplified and corrected together, any such skew would affect both groups equally. Because the HLA sub-analyses included only small numbers of individuals, any influence of HLA type on TCRB rearrangement was left unresolved. A moderate but significant shortening of TCRB CDR3 length was observed in type 1 diabetes patients in all four CD4+ subsets. Sequencing cDNA rather than genomic DNA could over-represent highly expressing activated cells, although activation and CD3 levels did not differ between groups. At VDJ recombination sites, type 1 diabetes patients had fewer insertions and more deleted nucleotides, which implies abnormalities in thymic rearrangement.

The receptor comes from a man aged 18-30 years in good health. Material for sequencing was naive CD4+ T cells from blood. What the cell subset or site label conveys for this sample: true naive CD4+ T cells.

CDR3 region: CAWSVEIRAGNTIYF. The DNA sequence is TGTGCCTGGAGTGTAGAAATTCGTGCTGGAAACACCATATATTTT. The rearrangement combines TRBV30 with TRBJ1-3; there is no confident call for the D gene. The CDR3 contains 15 residues, cysteine and phenylalanine counted. Solely the CDR3 DNA is kept, with 45 bases framed from the first base. The germline V gene (reference sequence) sets CDR1 to GTSNPN and CDR2 to SVGIG. Between the V and J ends, shortened by 0 bases and 2 bases respectively, the junction contains 11 bases. Full variable domain (CDR3 extended with the reference TRBV30 and TRBJ1-3 proteins): SQTIHQWPATLVQPVGSPLSLECTVEGTSNPNLYWYRQAAGRGLQLLFYSVGIGQISSEVPQNLSASRPQDRQFILSSKKLLLSDSGFYLCAWSVEIRAGNTIYFGEGSWLTVV.